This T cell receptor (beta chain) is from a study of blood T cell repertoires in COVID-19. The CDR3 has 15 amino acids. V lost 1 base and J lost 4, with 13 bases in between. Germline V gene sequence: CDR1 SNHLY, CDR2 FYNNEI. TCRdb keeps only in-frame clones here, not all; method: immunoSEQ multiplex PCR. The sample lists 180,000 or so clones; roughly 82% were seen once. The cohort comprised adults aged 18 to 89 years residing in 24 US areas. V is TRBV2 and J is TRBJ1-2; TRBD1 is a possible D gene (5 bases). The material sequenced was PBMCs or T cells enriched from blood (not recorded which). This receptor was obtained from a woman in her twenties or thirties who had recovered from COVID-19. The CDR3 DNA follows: TGTGCCAGCAGTGAAGGATGGGGGGACGTCTATGGCTACACCTTC. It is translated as CASSEGWGDVYGYTF.